This T cell receptor beta chain was retrieved from a study of blood T cell repertoires in COVID-19. Study at large: Acute and convalescent COVID-19 samples came from the United States, Italy and Spain. PBMCs, B-cell-depleted T cells, or T cells were the source of the cDNA or gDNA that made up the material.

The germline V gene has CDR1 SGHDT and CDR2 YYEEEE. This CDR3 region has 15 residues. With V trimmed by 1 base and J by 3 bases, 5 bases remained unmatched. Per the study methods: Nucleated cell number was recorded as an estimate derived from reference gene primer amplification. Using immunoSEQ multiplex PCR, the repertoire was profiled, and TCRdb retains in-frame clones only, with some absent. V, J and clone size are taken as reported in that table, and D and trimming were inferred from the DNA itself. The sample includes around 68,000 clones, approximately 86% of them seen just once. The chain uses TRBV5-6 and TRBJ1-2; 8 nucleotides line up with TRBD1. The receptor was isolated from a woman in her 50s with acute or convalescent COVID-19. The sequencing sample was made of peripheral blood. CDR3 residues: CASSLQGAGYYGYTF. CDR3 DNA: TGTGCCAGCAGCTTGCAGGGGGCAGGATACTATGGCTACACCTTC. The full variable domain, its missing parts supplied by reference TRBV5-6 and TRBJ1-2, is DAGVTQSPTHLIKTRGQQVTLRCSPKSGHDTVSWYQQALGQGPQFIFQYYEEEERQRGNFPDRFSGHQFPNYSSELNVNALLLGDSALYLCASSLQGAGYYGYTFGSGTRLTVV.